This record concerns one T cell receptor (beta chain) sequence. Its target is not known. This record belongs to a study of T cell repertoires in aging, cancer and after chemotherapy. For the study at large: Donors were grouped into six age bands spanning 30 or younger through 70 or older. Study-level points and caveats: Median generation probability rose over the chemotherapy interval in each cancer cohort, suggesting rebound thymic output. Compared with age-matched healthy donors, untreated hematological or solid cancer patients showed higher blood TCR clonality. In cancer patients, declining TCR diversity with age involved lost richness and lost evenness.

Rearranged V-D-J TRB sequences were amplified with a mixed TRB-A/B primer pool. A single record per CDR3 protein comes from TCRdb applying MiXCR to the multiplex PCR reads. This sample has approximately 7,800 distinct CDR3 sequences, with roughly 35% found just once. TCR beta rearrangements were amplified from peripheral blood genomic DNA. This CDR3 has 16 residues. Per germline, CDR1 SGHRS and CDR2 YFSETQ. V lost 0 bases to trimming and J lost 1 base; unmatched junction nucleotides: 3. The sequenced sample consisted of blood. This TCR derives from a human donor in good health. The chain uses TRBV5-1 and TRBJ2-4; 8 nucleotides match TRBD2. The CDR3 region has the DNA TGCGCCAGCAGCTTGGGCTGGACTAGCGCCAAAAACATTCAGTACTTC. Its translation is CASSLGWTSAKNIQYF.